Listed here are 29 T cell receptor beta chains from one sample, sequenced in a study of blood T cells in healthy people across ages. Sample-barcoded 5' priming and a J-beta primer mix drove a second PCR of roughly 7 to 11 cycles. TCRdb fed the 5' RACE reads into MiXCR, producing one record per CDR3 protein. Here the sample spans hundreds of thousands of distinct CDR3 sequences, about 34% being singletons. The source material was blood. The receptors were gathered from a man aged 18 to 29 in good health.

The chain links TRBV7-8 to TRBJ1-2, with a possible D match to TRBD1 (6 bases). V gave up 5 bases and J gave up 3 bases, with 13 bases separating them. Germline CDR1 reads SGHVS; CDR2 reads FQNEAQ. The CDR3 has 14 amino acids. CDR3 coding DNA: TGTGCCAGCAGCCTAGGGGGGTATCACTATGGCTACACCTTC. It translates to CASSLGGYHYGYTF.

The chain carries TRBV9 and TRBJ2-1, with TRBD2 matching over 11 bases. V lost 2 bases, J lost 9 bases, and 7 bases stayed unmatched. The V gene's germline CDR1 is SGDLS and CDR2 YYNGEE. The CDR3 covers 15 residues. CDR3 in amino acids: CASSVSGRDRGEQFF. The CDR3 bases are TGTGCCAGCAGCGTTAGCGGGAGGGATCGTGGTGAGCAGTTCTTC.

The DNA for the CDR3 is TGTGCCAGTAGTAACAGGGGTCCGGGAAACACCATATATTTT. This gives the protein CASSNRGPGNTIYF. The rearrangement uses TRBV19 and TRBJ1-3; 7 bases line up with TRBD1. Trimming cost V 4 bases and J 4 bases; bases outside gene matches: 4. The length of the CDR3 is 14 residues. Germline V gene sequence: CDR1 LNHDA, CDR2 SQIVND (reference sequence).

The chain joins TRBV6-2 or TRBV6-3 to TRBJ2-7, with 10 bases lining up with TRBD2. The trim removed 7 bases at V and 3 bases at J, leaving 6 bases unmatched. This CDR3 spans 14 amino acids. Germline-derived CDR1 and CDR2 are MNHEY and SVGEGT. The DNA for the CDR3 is TGTGCCAGCAATCCTAGCGGGGGAAACTACGAGCAGTACTTC. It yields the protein CASNPSGGNYEQYF.

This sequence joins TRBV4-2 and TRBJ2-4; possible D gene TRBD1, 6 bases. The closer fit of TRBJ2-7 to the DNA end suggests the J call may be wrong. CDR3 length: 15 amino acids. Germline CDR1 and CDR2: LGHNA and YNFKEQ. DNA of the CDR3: TGTGCCAGCAGCCAAGATGGGCAGGGGCTGGACGAGCAGTACTTC. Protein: CASSQDGQGLDEQYF.

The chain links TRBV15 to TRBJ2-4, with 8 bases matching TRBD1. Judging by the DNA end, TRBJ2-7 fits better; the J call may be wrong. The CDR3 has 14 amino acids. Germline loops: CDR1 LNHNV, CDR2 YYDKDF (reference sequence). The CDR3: CATSNHRGWDEQYF. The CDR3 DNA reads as TGTGCCACCAGCAACCACAGGGGGTGGGACGAGCAGTACTTC.

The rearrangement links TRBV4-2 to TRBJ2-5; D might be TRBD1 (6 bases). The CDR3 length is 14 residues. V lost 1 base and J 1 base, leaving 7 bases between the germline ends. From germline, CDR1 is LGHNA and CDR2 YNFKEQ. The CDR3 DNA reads TGTGCCAGCAGCCAAGGGACAGCCCAAGAGACCCAGTACTTC. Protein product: CASSQGTAQETQYF.

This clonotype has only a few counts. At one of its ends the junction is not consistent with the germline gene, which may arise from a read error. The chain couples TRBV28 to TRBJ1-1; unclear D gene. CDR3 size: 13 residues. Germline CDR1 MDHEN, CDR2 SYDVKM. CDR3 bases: TGTGCCGGCAGGAAAGGCCGGAACACTGAAGCTTTCTTT. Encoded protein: CAGRKGRNTEAFF.

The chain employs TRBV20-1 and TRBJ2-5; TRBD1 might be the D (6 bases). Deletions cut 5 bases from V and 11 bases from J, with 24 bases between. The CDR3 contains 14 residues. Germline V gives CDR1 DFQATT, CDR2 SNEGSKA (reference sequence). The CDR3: CSAYDRRSYNEQYF. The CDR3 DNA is TGCAGTGCTTATGACAGGAGATCTTACAATGAGCAGTACTTC.

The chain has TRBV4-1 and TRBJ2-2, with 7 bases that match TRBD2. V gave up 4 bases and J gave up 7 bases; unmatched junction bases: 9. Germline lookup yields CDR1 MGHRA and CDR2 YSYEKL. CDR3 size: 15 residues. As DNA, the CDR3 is TGCGCCAGCAGCCCCGCCCAGTGGGAGGGCGGGGAGCTGTTTTTT. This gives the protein CASSPAQWEGGELFF.

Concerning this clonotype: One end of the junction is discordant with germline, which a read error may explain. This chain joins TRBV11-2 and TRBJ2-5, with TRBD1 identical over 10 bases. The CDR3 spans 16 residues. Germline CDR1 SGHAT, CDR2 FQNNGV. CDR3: CTSSLRPDRGRETQYF. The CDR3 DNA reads TGTACCAGCAGCCTCCGCCCTGACAGGGGGCGAGAGACCCAGTACTTC.

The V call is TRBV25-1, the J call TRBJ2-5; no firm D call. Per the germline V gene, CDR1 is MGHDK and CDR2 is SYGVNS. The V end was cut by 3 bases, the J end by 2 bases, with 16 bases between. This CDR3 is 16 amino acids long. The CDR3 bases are TGTGCCAGCAGTGATATTAAAGGGCTGACTCAAGAGACCCAGTACTTC. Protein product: CASSDIKGLTQETQYF. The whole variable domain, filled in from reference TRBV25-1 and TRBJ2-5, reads EADIYQTPRYLVIGTGKKITLECSQTMGHDKMYWYQQDPGMELHLIHYSYGVNSTEKGDLSSESTVSRIRTEHFPLTLESARPSHTSQYLCASSDIKGLTQETQYFGPGTRLLVL.

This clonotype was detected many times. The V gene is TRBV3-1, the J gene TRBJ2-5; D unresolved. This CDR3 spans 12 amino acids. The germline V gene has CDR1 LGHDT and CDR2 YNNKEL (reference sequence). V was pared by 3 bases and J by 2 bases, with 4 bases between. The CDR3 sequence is CASSQAQETQYF. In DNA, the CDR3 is TGTGCCAGCAGCCAGGCACAAGAGACCCAGTACTTC.

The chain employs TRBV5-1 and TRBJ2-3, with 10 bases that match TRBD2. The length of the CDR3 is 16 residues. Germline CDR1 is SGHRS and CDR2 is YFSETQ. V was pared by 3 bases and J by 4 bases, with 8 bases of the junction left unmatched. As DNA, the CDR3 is TGCGCCAGCAGCTCACTAGCGGGGACGACTGCAGATACGCAGTATTTT. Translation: CASSSLAGTTADTQYF. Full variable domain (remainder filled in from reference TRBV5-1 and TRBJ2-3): KAGVTQTPRYLIKTRGQQVTLSCSPISGHRSVSWYQQTPGQGLQFLFEYFSETQRNKGNFPGRFSGRQFSNSRSEMNVSTLELGDSALYLCASSSLAGTTADTQYFGPGTRLTVL.

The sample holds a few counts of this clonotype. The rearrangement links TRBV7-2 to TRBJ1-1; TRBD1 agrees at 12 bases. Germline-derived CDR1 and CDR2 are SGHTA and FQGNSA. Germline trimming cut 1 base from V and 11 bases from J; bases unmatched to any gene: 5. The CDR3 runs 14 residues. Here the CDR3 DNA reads TGTGCCAGCAGCTTAGTAGGGACAGGGGGCCGGGCTTTCTTT. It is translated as CASSLVGTGGRAFF.

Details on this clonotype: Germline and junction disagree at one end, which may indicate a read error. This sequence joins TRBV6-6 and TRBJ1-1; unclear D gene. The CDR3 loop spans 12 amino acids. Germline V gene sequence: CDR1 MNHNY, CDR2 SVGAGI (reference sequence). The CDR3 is CASTYTATEAFF. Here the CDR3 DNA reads TGTGCCAGCACTTACACCGCCACTGAAGCTTTCTTT.

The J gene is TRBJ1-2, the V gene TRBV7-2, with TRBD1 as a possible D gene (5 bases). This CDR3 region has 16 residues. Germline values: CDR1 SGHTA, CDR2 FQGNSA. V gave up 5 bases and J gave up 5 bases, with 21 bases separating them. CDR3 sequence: CASSPGGVVGLYGYTF. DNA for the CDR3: TGTGCCAGCAGCCCCGGGGGTGTCGTGGGCCTATATGGCTACACCTTC.

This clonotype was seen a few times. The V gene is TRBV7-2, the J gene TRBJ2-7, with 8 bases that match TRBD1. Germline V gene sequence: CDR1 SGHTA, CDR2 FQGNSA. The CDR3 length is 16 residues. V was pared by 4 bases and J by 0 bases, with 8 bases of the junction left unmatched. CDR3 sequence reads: CASSSPGQAPSYEQYF. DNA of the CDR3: TGTGCCAGCAGCTCACCGGGACAGGCTCCCTCCTACGAGCAGTACTTC.

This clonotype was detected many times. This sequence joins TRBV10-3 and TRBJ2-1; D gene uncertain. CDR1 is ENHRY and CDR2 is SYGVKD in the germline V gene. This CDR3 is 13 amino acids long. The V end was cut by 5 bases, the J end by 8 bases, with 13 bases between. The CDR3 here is CAISSASQDEQFF. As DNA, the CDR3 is TGTGCCATCAGTTCGGCCTCCCAGGATGAGCAGTTCTTC.

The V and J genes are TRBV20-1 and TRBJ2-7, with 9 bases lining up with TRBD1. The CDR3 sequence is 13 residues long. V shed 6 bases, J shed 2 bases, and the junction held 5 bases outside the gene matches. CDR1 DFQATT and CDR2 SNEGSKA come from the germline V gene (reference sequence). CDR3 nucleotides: TGCAGTGCGGCTTACAGGGGGCCCTACGAGCAGTACTTC. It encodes CSAAYRGPYEQYF.

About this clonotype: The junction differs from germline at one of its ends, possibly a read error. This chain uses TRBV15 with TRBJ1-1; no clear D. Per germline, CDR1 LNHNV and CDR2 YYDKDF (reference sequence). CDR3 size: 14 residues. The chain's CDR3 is CATSRPTRNAEAFF. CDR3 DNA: TGTGCCACCAGCAGACCAACCCGGAACGCTGAAGCTTTCTTT. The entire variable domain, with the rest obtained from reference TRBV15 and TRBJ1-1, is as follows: DAMVIQNPRYQVTQFGKPVTLSCSQTLNHNVMYWYQQKSSQAPKLLFHYYDKDFNNEADTPDNFQSRRPNTSFCFLDIRSPGLGDTAMYLCATSRPTRNAEAFFGQGTRLTVV.

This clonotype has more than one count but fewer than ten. CDR3 in DNA: TGTGCCAGCACCGTTAGCGGGGGGGCGAGAGAGCAGTTCTTC. Its protein product is CASTVSGGAREQFF. This rearrangement joins TRBV12-3 or TRBV12-4 to TRBJ2-1, with 11 bases fitting TRBD2. The CDR3 covers 14 residues. With V trimmed by 7 bases and J by 10 bases, 9 bases remained unmatched.

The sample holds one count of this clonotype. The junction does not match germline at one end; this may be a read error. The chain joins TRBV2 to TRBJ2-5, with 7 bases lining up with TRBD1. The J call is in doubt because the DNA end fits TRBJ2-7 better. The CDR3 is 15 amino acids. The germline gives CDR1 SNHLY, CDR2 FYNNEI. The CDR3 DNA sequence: TGTGCCTGCAGTTATACCGATGACAGGGCCTACGAGCAGTACTTC. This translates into CACSYTDDRAYEQYF.

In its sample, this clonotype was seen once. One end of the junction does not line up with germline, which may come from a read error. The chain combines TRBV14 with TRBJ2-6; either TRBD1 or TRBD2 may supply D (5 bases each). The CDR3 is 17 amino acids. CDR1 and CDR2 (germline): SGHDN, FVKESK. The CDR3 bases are TGTGCCGGCAGTTCCCCGGGGCTCGGAGCTGGGGCCAACGTCCTGACTTTC. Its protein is CAGSSPGLGAGANVLTF.

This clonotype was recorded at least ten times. CDR3 sequence: CASSLVLAGDQETQYF. CDR3 DNA: TGTGCCAGCAGTTTAGTACTAGCGGGGGACCAAGAGACCCAGTACTTC. The V gene is TRBV12-3 or TRBV12-4, the J gene TRBJ2-5, with 11 positions matching TRBD2. CDR3 length: 16 amino acids. The V and J ends lost 1 base and 0 bases, in that order; junction bases with no gene match: 1.

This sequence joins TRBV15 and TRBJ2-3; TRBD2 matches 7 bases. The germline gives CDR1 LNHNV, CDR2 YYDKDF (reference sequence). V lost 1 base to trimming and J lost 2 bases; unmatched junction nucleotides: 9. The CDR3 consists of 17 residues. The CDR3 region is CATSRVLGLPVTDTQYF. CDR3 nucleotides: TGTGCCACCAGCAGAGTCCTGGGACTACCAGTCACAGATACGCAGTATTTT. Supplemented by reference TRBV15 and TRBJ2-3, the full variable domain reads DAMVIQNPRYQVTQFGKPVTLSCSQTLNHNVMYWYQQKSSQAPKLLFHYYDKDFNNEADTPDNFQSRRPNTSFCFLDIRSPGLGDTAMYLCATSRVLGLPVTDTQYFGPGTRLTVL.

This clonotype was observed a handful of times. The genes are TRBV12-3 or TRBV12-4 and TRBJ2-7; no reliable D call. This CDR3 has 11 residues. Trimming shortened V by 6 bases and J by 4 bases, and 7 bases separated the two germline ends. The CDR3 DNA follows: TGTGCCAGCAGCAAGACGTACGAGCAGTACTTC. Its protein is CASSKTYEQYF.

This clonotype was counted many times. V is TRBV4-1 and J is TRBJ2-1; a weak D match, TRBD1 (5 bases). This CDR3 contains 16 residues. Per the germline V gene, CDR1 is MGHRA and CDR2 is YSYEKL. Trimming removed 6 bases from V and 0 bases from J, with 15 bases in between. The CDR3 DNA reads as TGCGCCAGCAGTTCAACCTACAGGAGCTCCTACAATGAGCAGTTCTTC. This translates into CASSSTYRSSYNEQFF.

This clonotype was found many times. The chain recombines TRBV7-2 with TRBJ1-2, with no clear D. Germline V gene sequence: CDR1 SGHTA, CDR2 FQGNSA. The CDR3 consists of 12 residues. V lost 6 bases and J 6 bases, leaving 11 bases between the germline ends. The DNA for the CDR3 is TGTGCCAGCAGTTTGGGCGGGCATGGCTACACCTTC. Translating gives CASSLGGHGYTF. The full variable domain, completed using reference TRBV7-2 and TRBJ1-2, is GAGVSQSPSNKVTEKGKDVELRCDPISGHTALYWYRQSLGQGLEFLIYFQGNSAPDKSGLPSDRFSAERTGGSVSTLTIQRTQQEDSAVYLCASSLGGHGYTFGSGTRLTVV.